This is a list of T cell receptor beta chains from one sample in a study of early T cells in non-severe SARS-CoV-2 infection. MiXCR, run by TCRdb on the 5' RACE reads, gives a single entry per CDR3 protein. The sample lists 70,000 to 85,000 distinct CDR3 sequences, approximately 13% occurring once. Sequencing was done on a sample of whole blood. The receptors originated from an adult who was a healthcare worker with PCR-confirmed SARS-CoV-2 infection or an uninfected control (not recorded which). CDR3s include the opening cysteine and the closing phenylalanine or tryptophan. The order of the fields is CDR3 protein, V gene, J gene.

CDR3: CASSRPTGGDGYTF
V: TRBV7-9
J: TRBJ1-2

CDR3: CASSSTSGIITVTQYF
V: TRBV7-8
J: TRBJ2-3

CDR3: CAIGFGTGAGGELFF
V: TRBV25-1
J: TRBJ2-2

CDR3: CASSSGTRLFDEQFF
V: TRBV5-1
J: TRBJ2-1

CDR3: CASSLDLSGGVNYGYTF
V: TRBV11-2
J: TRBJ1-2

CDR3: CASSQDQGRVNYGYTF
V: TRBV4-3
J: TRBJ1-2

CDR3: CASSSPYSIGEGTDEQYF
V: TRBV2
J: TRBJ2-7

CDR3: CASSQGRLLSSSGNTIYF
V: TRBV4-1
J: TRBJ1-3

CDR3: CASGLVTQGWHEQYF
V: TRBV12-5
J: TRBJ2-7

CDR3: CASSHAPRTSGSWGNTGELFF
V: TRBV4-1
J: TRBJ2-2

CDR3: CASSQVLALSYNEQFF
V: TRBV4-3
J: TRBJ2-1

CDR3: CASSQTGTVNTGELFF
V: TRBV3-1
J: TRBJ2-2

CDR3: CSARDETEAFF
V: TRBV20-1
J: TRBJ1-1

CDR3: CASSFEGQGLDTQYF
V: TRBV27
J: TRBJ2-3

CDR3: CASSPRLWGEGETQYF
V: TRBV5-4
J: TRBJ2-5

CDR3: CASSFFGINTEAFF
V: TRBV11-2
J: TRBJ1-1

CDR3: CASSSYRDVSRYEQYF
V: TRBV27
J: TRBJ2-7

CDR3: CASSDGQAFNQPQHF
V: TRBV9
J: TRBJ1-5

CDR3: CASSLGLASGNTIYF
V: TRBV3-1
J: TRBJ1-3

CDR3: CASSQRVFSGANVLTF
V: TRBV14
J: TRBJ2-6

CDR3: CSVGTEAFF
V: TRBV29-1
J: TRBJ1-1

CDR3: CASSLRMDGYNEQFF
V: TRBV4-1
J: TRBJ2-1